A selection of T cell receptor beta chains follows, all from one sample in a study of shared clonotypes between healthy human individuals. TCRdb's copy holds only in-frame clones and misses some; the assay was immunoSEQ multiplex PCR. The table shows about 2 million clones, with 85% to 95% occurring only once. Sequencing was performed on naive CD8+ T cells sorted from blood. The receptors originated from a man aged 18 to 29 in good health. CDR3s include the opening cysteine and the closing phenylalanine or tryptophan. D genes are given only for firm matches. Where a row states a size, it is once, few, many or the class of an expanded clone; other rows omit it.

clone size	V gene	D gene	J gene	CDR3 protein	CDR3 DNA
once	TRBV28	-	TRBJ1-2	CASSSAGIREYGYTF	TGTGCCAGCAGTTCAGCCGGAATAAGGGAATATGGCTACACCTTC
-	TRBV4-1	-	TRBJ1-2	CASSQDSLGQHIYGYTF	TGCGCCAGCAGCCAAGATTCGTTGGGACAACATATCTATGGCTACACCTTC
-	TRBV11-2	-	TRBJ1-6	CASSLDPELNSPLHF	TGTGCCAGCAGCTTAGATCCAGAGCTTAATTCACCCCTCCACTTT
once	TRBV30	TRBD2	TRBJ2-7	CAWSVAGGPSYEQYF	TGTGCCTGGAGTGTAGCGGGAGGTCCCTCCTACGAGCAGTACTTC
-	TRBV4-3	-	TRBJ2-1	CASSQDSETKRNEQFF	TGCGCCAGCAGCCAAGATTCCGAGACTAAGAGGAATGAGCAGTTCTTC
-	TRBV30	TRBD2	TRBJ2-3	CAWGLAGGPADTQYF	TGTGCCTGGGGGCTTGCGGGGGGGCCAGCAGATACGCAGTATTTT
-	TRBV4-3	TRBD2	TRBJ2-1	CASSQEGLAQGEQFF	TGCGCCAGCAGCCAAGAGGGACTAGCTCAGGGTGAGCAGTTCTTC
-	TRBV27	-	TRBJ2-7	CASSFSTGTYEQYF	TGTGCCAGCAGTTTTTCCACAGGAACGTACGAGCAGTACTTC
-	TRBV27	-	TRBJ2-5	CASSLVTPIGSETQYF	TGTGCCAGCAGTTTAGTAACCCCCATAGGGTCGGAGACCCAGTACTTC
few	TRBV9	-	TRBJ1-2	CASSVGIASSYGYTF	TGTGCCAGCAGCGTAGGAATAGCATCGAGCTATGGCTACACCTTC
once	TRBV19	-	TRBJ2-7	CASSMFSPGEQYF	TGTGCCAGTAGTATGTTTTCCCCGGGCGAGCAGTACTTC
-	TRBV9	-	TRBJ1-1	CASSVGAAMNTEAFF	TGTGCCAGCAGCGTAGGGGCAGCGATGAACACTGAAGCTTTCTTT